The 27 T cell receptor beta chains below come from one sample, sequenced in a study of Ad26.COV2.S vaccination and SARS-CoV-2 variants. The treatment was: 15 to 20 received Ad26.COV2.S at low or high dose, single or two shots; about 5 received placebo; per-sample allocation not given. Material that was analyzed had been drawn on day 63 after the first vaccine or placebo injection. Sequencing was performed with immunoSEQ multiplex PCR; in TCRdb, only in-frame clones are kept and a portion is missing. The data contain 500,000 or so clones, 85% to 90% of them singletons. The sample in question was peripheral blood, obtained in a trial of Ad26.COV2.S vaccine versus placebo. The receptors derive from a person between 18 and 65 years old who received the Ad26.COV2.S COVID-19 vaccine or a placebo.

This chain connects TRBV4-3 to TRBJ1-6; 8 bases agree with TRBD1. CDR1 is LGHNA, CDR2 YSLEER, per germline. After removal of 3 bases from V and 5 bases from J, the junction contained 3 bases not matched to a gene. This CDR3 is 15 amino acids long. In DNA, the CDR3 is TGCGCCAGCAGCCAGGACAGGGAAAATAATTCACCCCTCCACTTT. This gives the protein CASSQDRENNSPLHF.

This chain uses TRBV11-3 with TRBJ2-3; 13 positions agree with TRBD2. Trimming took 5 bases from V and 0 from J; bases not matched to a gene: 5. CDR1 is SGHNT, CDR2 YENEEA, per germline. The CDR3 consists of 17 residues. This CDR3 is CASSTGLAGFSTDTQYF. DNA for the CDR3: TGTGCCAGCAGCACGGGACTAGCGGGATTTAGCACAGATACGCAGTATTTT.

The rearrangement links TRBV5-1 to TRBJ2-3, with 8 bases that match TRBD2. The CDR3 totals 14 residues. Germline loops: CDR1 SGHRS, CDR2 YFSETQ. The trim removed 2 bases at V and 3 bases at J, leaving 2 bases unmatched. CDR3 protein: CASSFTSGTDTQYF. In DNA, the CDR3 is TGCGCCAGCAGCTTTACTAGCGGAACAGATACGCAGTATTTT.

The chain links TRBV7-2 to TRBJ2-4; D unclear. The V and J ends lost 5 bases and 0 bases respectively, with 17 bases between them. Germline V gene lookup returns CDR1 SGHTA and CDR2 FQGNSA. CDR3 length: 17 residues. This chain's CDR3 is CASSPPGRSLAKNIQYF. The CDR3 DNA reads TGTGCCAGCAGCCCCCCGGGCAGAAGTCTAGCCAAAAACATTCAGTACTTC.

This chain connects TRBV3-1 (or the pseudogene TRBV3-2) to TRBJ1-5; D remains ambiguous. Germline loops: CDR1 LGHDT, CDR2 YNNKEL (reference sequence). Trimming took off 1 base at V and 3 bases at J, with 7 bases between the two ends. The CDR3 is 14 amino acids. The DNA for the CDR3 is TGTGCCAGCAGCCAAGGCCAGGACAATCAGCCCCAGCATTTT. The encoded protein is CASSQGQDNQPQHF.

This chain uses TRBV2 with TRBJ1-5, with D possibly matching TRBD1 (5 bases). CDR3 size: 16 residues. Germline CDR1 is SNHLY and CDR2 is FYNNEI. The ends were cut back, 4 bases at V and 0 bases at J, with 13 bases in the middle. Here the CDR3 DNA reads TGTGCCAGCAGTGCACGGGGCCCTTATAGCAATCAGCCCCAGCATTTT. This codes for CASSARGPYSNQPQHF.

This sequence joins TRBV5-1 and TRBJ2-3, with D unclear. From germline, CDR1 is SGHRS and CDR2 YFSETQ. The V end lost 5 bases, the J end lost 3 bases, and 16 bases lay between the germline ends. CDR3 length equals 15 residues. DNA for the CDR3: TGCGCCAGCAGTAACAGTGGGGTAATGACAGATACGCAGTATTTT. Encoded protein: CASSNSGVMTDTQYF.

V gene TRBV11-1 combines with J gene TRBJ2-1; 8 bases are shared with TRBD2. Germline values: CDR1 SGHAT, CDR2 FQDESV (reference sequence). Trimming removed 5 bases from V and 4 bases from J; junction bases left unmatched: 7. The CDR3 runs 15 residues. The CDR3 DNA follows: TGTGCCAGCAGCCCCGGGGGGGCCGGTTACAATGAGCAGTTCTTC. Translation gives CASSPGGAGYNEQFF.

The chain combines TRBV27 with TRBJ2-1; D is perhaps TRBD2 (6 bases). The CDR3 extends over 16 amino acids. Trimming shortened V by 6 bases and J by 12 bases, and 27 bases separated the two germline ends. The germline CDR1 and CDR2 sequences are MNHEY and SMNVEV (reference sequence). The CDR3 is CASSMAGTMSVVLQFF. The CDR3 region has the DNA TGTGCCAGCAGCATGGCGGGAACAATGAGCGTAGTGTTGCAGTTCTTC.

V gene TRBV4-2 combines with J gene TRBJ1-5; 9 bases match TRBD1. There are 17 residues in the CDR3. With 3 bases clipped from V and 3 bases from J, the junction kept 9 bases outside the gene matches. The germline V gene has CDR1 LGHNA and CDR2 YNFKEQ. Here the CDR3 reads CASSHGTQGAYNQPQHF. The CDR3 bases are TGTGCCAGCAGCCACGGAACACAGGGGGCCTACAATCAGCCCCAGCATTTT.

V usage is TRBV6-5 and J usage is TRBJ2-7; the D gene is possibly TRBD2 (5 bases). Germline V gene sequence: CDR1 MNHEY, CDR2 SVGAGI. The CDR3 length is 14 residues. The V end was cut by 6 bases, the J end by 6 bases, with 18 bases between. As DNA, the CDR3 is TGTGCCAGCAGGTACGGAGTGGCGGGTGGCGAGCAGTACGTC. It specifies CASRYGVAGGEQYV.

This chain uses TRBV7-2 with TRBJ2-2; D possibly corresponds to TRBD2 (7 bases). This CDR3 spans 15 amino acids. Germline CDR1 and CDR2: SGHTA and FQGNSA. The V gene lost 5 bases and the J gene lost 2 bases, with 12 bases spanning the gap. The CDR3 loop reads CASSQGRGNTGELFF. CDR3 sequence (DNA): TGTGCCAGCAGCCAGGGGAGGGGAAACACCGGGGAGCTGTTTTTT.

This clone was found a few times. V gene TRBV28 combines with J gene TRBJ1-2, with TRBD1 matching over 8 bases. The CDR3 is 14 amino acids. Trimming cost V 8 bases and J 0 bases; bases outside gene matches: 5. Germline-derived CDR1 and CDR2 are MDHEN and SYDVKM. The CDR3 sequence: CASFQGATNYGYTF. In DNA, the CDR3 is TGTGCCAGCTTTCAGGGGGCCACTAACTATGGCTACACCTTC.

The J gene is TRBJ2-7, the V gene TRBV15, with 9 bases fitting TRBD1. This CDR3 comprises 14 residues. Germline V lookup: CDR1 LNHNV, CDR2 YYDKDF (reference sequence). V lost 7 bases, J lost 2 bases, and 6 bases stayed unmatched. CDR3 bases: TGTGCCACCACCACGGACAGGGGACCCTACGAGCAGTACTTC. Amino acid sequence: CATTTDRGPYEQYF. Supplemented by reference TRBV15 and TRBJ2-7, the full variable domain reads DAMVIQNPRYQVTQFGKPVTLSCSQTLNHNVMYWYQQKSSQAPKLLFHYYDKDFNNEADTPDNFQSRRPNTSFCFLDIRSPGLGDTAMYLCATTTDRGPYEQYFGPGTRLTVT.

J is TRBJ1-2 and V is TRBV15; no definite D call. Looked up from germline, CDR1 is LNHNV and CDR2 is YYDKDF (reference sequence). Trimming removed 3 bases from V and 0 bases from J, with 11 bases in between. CDR3 length: 15 residues. CDR3 residues: CATSSTGFTNYGYTF. Written as DNA, the CDR3 is TGTGCCACCAGCAGCACGGGATTTACTAACTATGGCTACACCTTC.

The chain employs TRBV6-5 and TRBJ2-3; the D gene is possibly TRBD1 (6 bases). The CDR3 sequence is 14 residues long. V lost 5 bases and J lost 4, with 13 bases in between. Germline V gives CDR1 MNHEY, CDR2 SVGAGI. The CDR3 coding sequence is TGTGCCAGCAGTCCTATACAGGGACCAGATACGCAGTATTTT. As protein: CASSPIQGPDTQYF.

This chain joins TRBV20-1 and TRBJ1-1; D might be TRBD1 (6 bases). Germline CDR1 is DFQATT and CDR2 is SNEGSKA (reference sequence). V lost 3 bases and J lost 3, with 14 bases in between. This CDR3 is 14 amino acids long. CDR3 DNA sequence: TGCAGTGCTAGTAACAGGGCCTATGACACTGAAGCTTTCTTT. Amino acids: CSASNRAYDTEAFF.

The rearrangement uses TRBV27 and TRBJ2-3; 10 bases agree with TRBD2. The CDR3 consists of 16 residues. Germline values: CDR1 MNHEY, CDR2 SMNVEV (reference sequence). J was trimmed by 5 bases and V by 5 bases; bases with no gene match: 10. CDR3 DNA: TGTGCCAGCAGTCTGGTGCTAGCGGGAGAAGGAGATACGCAGTATTTT. Translation: CASSLVLAGEGDTQYF.

This chain joins TRBV10-3 and TRBJ2-2, with D possibly TRBD1 on 6 matching bases. Germline-derived CDR1 and CDR2 are ENHRY and SYGVKD. The CDR3 spans 14 residues. Between the trimmed V and J ends, which lost 4 bases and 1 base, there was a span of 7 bases. The CDR3 sequence is CAISGGQNTGELFF. In DNA, the CDR3 is TGTGCCATCAGTGGGGGACAGAACACCGGGGAGCTGTTTTTT.

V gene TRBV30 combines with J gene TRBJ1-6, with D unclear. This CDR3 has 15 residues. V was trimmed by 0 bases and J by 7 bases, leaving 13 bases between them. Germline V CDR1 and CDR2: GTSNPN, SVGIG (reference sequence). The CDR3 loop reads CAWSVPGMGNSPLHF. DNA for the CDR3: TGTGCCTGGAGTGTACCGGGTATGGGAAATTCACCCCTCCACTTT.

J is TRBJ2-1 and V is TRBV19, with TRBD2 identical over 7 bases. The CDR3 spans 15 residues. Germline V gene sequence: CDR1 LNHDA, CDR2 SQIVND (reference sequence). V trimming: 5 bases; J trimming: 3 bases; junction bases outside the gene matches: 7. CDR3 nucleotide sequence: TGTGCCAGTAGTCCCCGGGCTAGCGGCTACAATGAGCAGTTCTTC. Protein: CASSPRASGYNEQFF.

This chain joins TRBV7-3 and TRBJ1-1, with 7 bases matching TRBD1. The CDR3 length is 14 residues. Germline CDR1 SGHTA, CDR2 FQGTGA. V trimming: 5 bases; J trimming: 3 bases; junction bases outside the gene matches: 6. CDR3 nucleotides: TGTGCCAGCAGCCCGGGACAGATCTACACTGAAGCTTTCTTT. Residues: CASSPGQIYTEAFF.

V usage is TRBV29-1 and J usage is TRBJ1-2; TRBD1 agrees at 11 bases. Trimming cost V 6 bases and J 2 bases; bases outside gene matches: 2. Germline V gives CDR1 SQVTM, CDR2 ANQGSEA. The CDR3 is 13 amino acids. CDR3 region: CSVRTGGNYGYTF. CDR3 in DNA: TGCAGCGTCAGGACAGGGGGCAACTATGGCTACACCTTC. Based on the CDR3 plus reference TRBV29-1 and TRBJ1-2, the full variable domain is SAVISQKPSRDICQRGTSLTIQCQVDSQVTMMFWYRQQPGQSLTLIATANQGSEATYESGFVIDKFPISRPNLTFSTLTVSNMSPEDSSIYLCSVRTGGNYGYTFGSGTRLTVV.

The chain carries TRBV19 and TRBJ1-6; 7 bases line up with TRBD1. Trimming removed 1 base from V and 9 bases from J; junction bases left unmatched: 3. The CDR3 extends over 14 amino acids. Germline-derived CDR1 and CDR2 are LNHDA and SQIVND (reference sequence). The CDR3 sequence: CASSIGQGTSPLHF. The CDR3 nucleotides read TGTGCCAGTAGTATAGGACAGGGTACTTCACCCCTCCACTTT.

This clone came up once. The chain recombines TRBV13 with TRBJ2-3; TRBD2 is a possible D gene (6 bases). Looked up from germline, CDR1 is PRHDT and CDR2 is FYEKMQ (reference sequence). With 0 bases removed from V and 0 bases from J, the gap between germline ends came to 25 bases. The length of the CDR3 is 21 residues. For the CDR3, the DNA is TGTGCCAGCAGCTTAGGTCTAGGACTACCACCATTCCCCAAAAGCACAGATACGCAGTATTTT. Translation: CASSLGLGLPPFPKSTDTQYF.

The gene calls are TRBV7-2 and TRBJ1-2; 9 nucleotides match TRBD1. CDR3 size: 16 residues. Per the germline V gene, CDR1 is SGHTA and CDR2 is FQGNSA. Trimming removed 5 bases from V and 4 bases from J; junction bases left unmatched: 11. CDR3 sequence reads: CASSPGGTGGLYGYTF. CDR3 in DNA: TGTGCCAGCAGCCCCGGAGGTACAGGGGGCCTCTATGGCTACACCTTC.

The V call is TRBV9, the J call TRBJ2-2, with D unresolved. The length of the CDR3 is 13 residues. V was cut by 3 bases and J by 5 bases, with 8 bases left in between. The germline CDR1 and CDR2 sequences are SGDLS and YYNGEE. The CDR3 DNA follows: TGTGCCAGCAGCGCGCCCTTAACCGGGGAGCTGTTTTTT. This sequence encodes CASSAPLTGELFF.